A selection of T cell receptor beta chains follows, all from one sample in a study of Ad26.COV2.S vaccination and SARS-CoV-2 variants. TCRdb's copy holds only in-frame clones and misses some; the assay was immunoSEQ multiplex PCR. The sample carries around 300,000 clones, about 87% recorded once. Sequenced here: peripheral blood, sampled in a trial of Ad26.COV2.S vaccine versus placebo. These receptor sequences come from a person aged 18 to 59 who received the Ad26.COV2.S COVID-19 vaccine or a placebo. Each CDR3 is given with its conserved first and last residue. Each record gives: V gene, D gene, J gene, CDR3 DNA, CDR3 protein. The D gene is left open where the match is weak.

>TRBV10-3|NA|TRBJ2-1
TGTGCCATCAGTGAGTCGGGTCAGGGATTCTTGGGCCATGAGCAGTTCTTC
CAISESGQGFLGHEQFF
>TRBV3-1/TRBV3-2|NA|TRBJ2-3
TGTGCCAGCAGCCCCAACCCCACAGATACGCAGTATTTT
CASSPNPTDTQYF
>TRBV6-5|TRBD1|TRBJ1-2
TGTGCCAGCACACTAGCAGGGGGCTATGGCTACACCTTC
CASTLAGGYGYTF
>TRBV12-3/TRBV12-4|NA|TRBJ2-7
TGTGCCAGCAGACGGACAGTGTCCTACGAGCAGTACTTC
CASRRTVSYEQYF
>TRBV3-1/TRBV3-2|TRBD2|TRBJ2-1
TGTGCCAGCAGCCAGAGGACTAGCGGGGGGATTATCAATGAGCAGTTCTTC
CASSQRTSGGIINEQFF
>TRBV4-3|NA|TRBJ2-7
TGCGCCAGCAGCCAACAAGGGACGGGTTTTTACGAGCAGTACTTC
CASSQQGTGFYEQYF
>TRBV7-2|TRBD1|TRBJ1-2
TGTGCCAGCAGCTTATCATTCTACAGGGGGCAAGGGGGCTACACCTTC
CASSLSFYRGQGGYTF
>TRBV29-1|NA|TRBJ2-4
TGCAGCGTTGCACGCCGGACAGACAAAAACATTCAGTACTTC
CSVARRTDKNIQYF
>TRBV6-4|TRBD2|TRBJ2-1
TGTGCCAGCAGTGACGGCGGGGGGGCCTACAATGAGCAGTTCTTC
CASSDGGGAYNEQFF
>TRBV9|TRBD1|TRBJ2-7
TGTGCCAGCAGCATGTCGGGACAGGCGAGCTCCTACGAGCAGTACTTC
CASSMSGQASSYEQYF
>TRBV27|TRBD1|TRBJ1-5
TGTGCCAGCAGTCCGAGACAGGGGTACAACAATCAGCCCCAGCATTTT
CASSPRQGYNNQPQHF
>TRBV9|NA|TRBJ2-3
TGTGCCAGCAGCGGATCACCCACAGATACGCAGTATTTT
CASSGSPTDTQYF
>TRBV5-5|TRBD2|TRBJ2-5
TGTGCCAGCAGCTGGCTAGCGGAGACACCCCAAGAGACCCAGTACTTC
CASSWLAETPQETQYF